This TCR beta chain derives from a study of blood T cell repertoires in COVID-19. About the research overall: Acute-phase and convalescent COVID-19 samples originated in the United States, Italy and Spain. PBMCs, B-cell-depleted T cells, or T cells provided the cDNA or gDNA that made up the material.

This clone was recorded only once. Profiling relied on immunoSEQ multiplex PCR, and the TCRdb table lists in-frame clones only, not all of them. The repertoire holds around 290,000 clones, with roughly 86% as singletons. CDR1 SGHRS and CDR2 YFSETQ come from the germline V gene. V dropped 4 bases and J dropped 3 bases, with 14 bases sitting between them. The length of the CDR3 is 14 residues. Sequencing was carried out using PBMCs or T cells enriched from blood (not recorded which). The source of this sequence is a woman younger than 30 who had recovered from COVID-19. The chain links TRBV5-1 to TRBJ2-7, with a tentative D call TRBD1 (6 bases). CDR3 protein: CASSGPGHHYEQYF. In nucleotides, the CDR3 is TGCGCCAGCAGCGGACCGGGACACCACTACGAGCAGTACTTC.